One and the same sample provided the 16 T cell receptor beta chains below, sequenced in a study of blood T cell repertoires in COVID-19 (dated by TCRdb to between 2020 and 2021). Library creation used the immunoSEQ multiplex PCR assay. TCRdb re-hosts the immuneACCESS table, in-frame sequences only. Its copies lack some clones; in the studies checked, an unresolved V gene accounts for under half of them, and the cause for the rest is not known. The sample profile shows about 150,000 clones; around 81% of them were found once. Roughly 8.4% of the sample lies in the top ten. Specimen: peripheral blood. The receptors were sampled from a human donor with acute or convalescent COVID-19. The donor label of this sample is uncertain.

V gene TRBV6-4 combines with J gene TRBJ1-6, with D perhaps TRBD1 (5 bases). Deletions cut 2 bases from V and 12 bases from J, with 11 bases between. The CDR3 runs to 13 residues. Germline assignment: CDR1 MRHNA and CDR2 SNTAGT. DNA for the CDR3: TGTGCCAGCAGTGACGACAGATGGGGACCCCTCCACTTT. It is translated as CASSDDRWGPLHF.

The chain combines TRBV10-1 with TRBJ1-6; maybe TRBD1 (5 bases). The CDR3 runs 15 residues. CDR1 is WNHNN and CDR2 is SYGVQD in the germline V gene (reference sequence). Trimming left V 3 bases short and J 7 bases short, with 13 bases between. The CDR3 nucleotides read TGCGCCAGCAGTGAAAGGACGCGGGGGAATTCACCCCTCCACTTT. Amino acids: CASSERTRGNSPLHF.

V gene TRBV15 combines with J gene TRBJ2-1, with 11 bases fitting TRBD2. The germline gives CDR1 LNHNV, CDR2 YYDKDF (reference sequence). CDR3 length: 17 residues. After removal of 4 bases from V and 3 bases from J, the junction contained 8 bases not matched to a gene. CDR3 sequence: CATSNILAGDFYNEQFF. The CDR3 DNA follows: TGTGCCACCAGCAATATACTAGCGGGGGACTTCTACAATGAGCAGTTCTTC.

The chain employs TRBV13 and TRBJ2-7; D remains unclear. The germline V gene encodes CDR1 PRHDT and CDR2 FYEKMQ (reference sequence). The CDR3 is made up of 13 amino acids. V gave up 3 bases and J gave up 3 bases, with 9 bases separating them. CDR3 bases: TGTGCCAGCAGCTTGAACACCCTCTACGAGCAGTACTTC. Residues: CASSLNTLYEQYF.

This clone was seen once. The CDR3 loop reads CSARTESGYTF. The CDR3 DNA is TGCAGTGCTAGGACAGAGAGTGGCTACACCTTC. V and J are TRBV20-1 and TRBJ1-2, with D perhaps TRBD1 (5 bases). There are 11 residues in the CDR3. Germline V gene data show CDR1 as DFQATT and CDR2 as SNEGSKA (reference sequence). V gave up 3 bases and J gave up 7 bases, with 9 bases separating them.

The chain combines TRBV6-1 with TRBJ2-1; TRBD2 aligns across 8 bases. V was pared by 7 bases and J by 3 bases, with 8 bases of the junction left unmatched. Germline V gene data show CDR1 as MNHNS and CDR2 as SASEGT. CDR3 size: 15 residues. CDR3 DNA sequence: TGTGCCAGCACCGTAGCGGGGCCTCTCTACAATGAGCAGTTCTTC. This gives the protein CASTVAGPLYNEQFF.

As for this clone: An end of the junction differs from the germline gene, which may be a read error. The chain joins TRBV7-7 to TRBJ2-1, with D possibly TRBD1 on 6 matching bases. The CDR3 covers 13 residues. The germline V gene encodes CDR1 SSHAT and CDR2 FNYEAQ (reference sequence). The CDR3 DNA reads as TGTGCTAGCAGCTTAAGGCAGGGGAATGAGCAGTTCTTC. Protein product: CASSLRQGNEQFF.

The CDR3 DNA is TGTGCTAGTGCTCCGGGACAGGGGATTGCTTCCGGGGCCAACGTCCTGACTTTC. Amino acids: CASAPGQGIASGANVLTF. The chain recombines TRBV12-5 with TRBJ2-6; 10 positions match TRBD1. The CDR3 is 18 amino acids. CDR1 LGHNT and CDR2 FRNRAP come from the germline V gene. V was pared by 7 bases and J by 4 bases, with 13 bases of the junction left unmatched.

In this sample, this clone turned up once. V is TRBV29-1 and J is TRBJ1-3; D gene uncertain. Germline V gene data show CDR1 as SQVTM and CDR2 as ANQGSEA. V shed 4 bases and J shed 4 bases, with 5 bases lying between them. The CDR3 is 11 amino acids. As DNA, the CDR3 is TGCAGCGTTGTGGAGGGAAACACCATATATTTT. Translated, it gives CSVVEGNTIYF.

This chain uses TRBV30 with TRBJ1-2; D not certain. Trimming left V 4 bases short and J 14 bases short, with 17 bases between. The CDR3 is made up of 11 amino acids. Looked up from germline, CDR1 is GTSNPN and CDR2 is SVGIG (reference sequence). Here the CDR3 reads CAWTSGLIRTF. The CDR3, as DNA: TGTGCCTGGACCTCAGGACTCATCAGGACCTTC.

V usage is TRBV4-1 and J usage is TRBJ1-6; D call uncertain. V dropped 4 bases and J dropped 10 bases, with 11 bases sitting between them. Germline CDR1 and CDR2: MGHRA and YSYEKL. The CDR3 covers 13 residues. In nucleotides, the CDR3 is TGCGCCAGCAGCCCCGGTCAGGAATCACCCCTCCACTTT. Encoded protein: CASSPGQESPLHF.

This chain links TRBV5-1 with TRBJ1-4; tentatively, D is TRBD1 (6 bases). The V end was cut by 4 bases, the J end by 2 bases, with 12 bases between. The CDR3 totals 15 residues. The germline V gene has CDR1 SGHRS and CDR2 YFSETQ. CDR3 nucleotides: TGCGCCAGCAGCCCGGGAGGGGGGACTAATGAAAAACTGTTTTTT. Its protein product is CASSPGGGTNEKLFF.

The chain links TRBV15 to TRBJ1-2; D perhaps matches TRBD1 (6 bases). Germline V gene lookup returns CDR1 LNHNV and CDR2 YYDKDF (reference sequence). V gave up 4 bases and J gave up 2 bases, with 11 bases separating them. The CDR3 is 14 amino acids. Here the CDR3 DNA reads TGTGCCACCAGCACCGCAGACAGGAACTATGGCTACACCTTC. Translated: CATSTADRNYGYTF.

The chain carries TRBV10-3 and TRBJ1-2; D uncertain. Germline V gene sequence: CDR1 ENHRY, CDR2 SYGVKD. The CDR3 has 13 residues. Between the trimmed V and J ends, which lost 2 bases and 8 bases, there was a span of 12 bases. In DNA form, the CDR3 reads TGTGCCATCAGTGAGATGGGAGTAGAGGGCTACACCTTC. This sequence encodes CAISEMGVEGYTF.

The chain joins TRBV3-1 (or the pseudogene TRBV3-2) to TRBJ2-7; 10 nucleotides align to TRBD1. V lost 4 bases, J lost 5 bases, and 8 bases stayed unmatched. CDR3 length: 15 residues. Germline CDR1 and CDR2: LGHDT and YNNKEL (reference sequence). CDR3 sequence: CASSLRQGAWDEQYF. The CDR3 bases are TGTGCCAGCAGCCTTCGACAGGGGGCGTGGGACGAGCAGTACTTC.

The chain recombines TRBV2 with TRBJ2-5; D possibly corresponds to TRBD1 (5 bases). The V gene lost 8 bases and the J gene lost 3 bases, with 19 bases spanning the gap. The CDR3 is 15 amino acids. CDR1 is SNHLY and CDR2 is FYNNEI in the germline V gene. CDR3 loop: CASVQFWGTKETQYF. CDR3 nucleotide sequence: TGTGCCAGCGTCCAGTTTTGGGGCACTAAAGAGACCCAGTACTTC.